The 8 T cell receptor beta chains listed next were all sequenced from one sample in a study of T cells in Graves' hyperthyroidism and ophthalmopathy. Template material for amplifying TCR beta CDR3 regions consisted of RNA transcripts. The TCR CDR3 first-round RT-PCR relied on the HTBI primer set. TCRdb reprocessed the multiplex PCR reads via MiXCR and lists one record per CDR3 protein. This sample yields about 840,000 distinct CDR3 sequences, of which over 35% are seen a single time; over 8% belongs to the top ten. Sequenced: blood. These receptor sequences come from a man aged 18-30 years with Graves' hyperthyroidism.

This chain uses TRBV5-4 with TRBJ2-7; tentative D call: TRBD1 (6 bases). There are 14 residues in the CDR3. Trimming removed 4 bases from V and 6 bases from J, with 17 bases in between. CDR1 and CDR2 from the germline V gene are SGHNT and YYREEE (reference sequence). CDR3 protein: CASSTRDIRGEQYF. In DNA, the CDR3 is TGTGCCAGCAGCACCCGGGACATAAGGGGCGAGCAGTACTTC.

This chain links TRBV20-1 with TRBJ1-1; 7 nucleotides line up with TRBD1. V gave up 2 bases and J gave up 0 bases; unmatched junction bases: 9. The CDR3 length is 16 residues. Germline loops: CDR1 DFQATT, CDR2 SNEGSKA (reference sequence). The CDR3 nucleotides read TGCAGTGCTAGAAGGAGCCAGGGGGGTTTGAACACTGAAGCTTTCTTT. This gives the protein CSARRSQGGLNTEAFF.

This clonotype was seen more than once but under ten times. The chain recombines TRBV20-1 with TRBJ1-2; the D is unclear. CDR1 and CDR2 (germline): DFQATT, SNEGSKA (reference sequence). Trimming stripped 0 bases from V and 0 bases from J, with 8 bases between. The CDR3 runs to 14 residues. Written as DNA, the CDR3 is TGCAGTGCTAGAGATGAACCAACTAACTATGGCTACACCTTC. It specifies CSARDEPTNYGYTF.

The table lists this clonotype with many counts. The V gene is TRBV4-2, the J gene TRBJ1-5; D gene uncertain. Germline V CDR1 and CDR2: LGHNA, YNFKEQ. The CDR3 consists of 12 residues. Trimming pared 1 base from V and 7 bases from J, leaving 5 bases between. CDR3 in DNA: TGTGCCAGCAGCCAAGGAGGGCAGCCCCAGCATTTT. As protein: CASSQGGQPQHF.

The chain is built from TRBV9 and TRBJ2-2, with D uncertain. Germline CDR1 and CDR2: SGDLS and YYNGEE. Trimming left V 2 bases short and J 6 bases short, with 14 bases between. CDR3 length: 15 amino acids. CDR3: CASSVPPGPAGELFF. The CDR3 DNA reads TGTGCCAGCAGCGTGCCCCCAGGACCCGCCGGGGAGCTGTTTTTT.

This clonotype was observed at least ten times. The chain is built from TRBV19 and TRBJ1-1; D uncertain. Per the germline V gene, CDR1 is LNHDA and CDR2 is SQIVND (reference sequence). V shed 7 bases and J shed 6 bases, with 6 bases lying between them. The length of the CDR3 is 10 residues. This CDR3 is CASMGAEAFF. The CDR3 DNA follows: TGTGCCAGTATGGGCGCTGAAGCTTTCTTT.

This chain links TRBV10-3 with TRBJ2-5; the match to TRBD2 covers 11 bases. V lost 6 bases and J lost 5; bases outside the gene matches: 14. The CDR3 has 17 residues. The V gene's germline CDR1 is ENHRY and CDR2 SYGVKD. The CDR3 is CAISDRVTSGGTETQYF. The CDR3 nucleotides are TGTGCCATCAGCGATAGGGTAACTAGCGGGGGTACGGAGACCCAGTACTTC.

This clonotype has only a few counts. The V call is TRBV5-8, the J call TRBJ2-5, with D possibly TRBD1 on 6 matching bases. CDR1 is SGHTS and CDR2 is YDEGEE in the germline V gene. Trimming cost V 4 bases and J 10 bases, with 17 bases left between them. This CDR3 spans 13 amino acids. The CDR3 region is CASSPGDNEDQYF. CDR3 nucleotide sequence: TGTGCCAGCAGCCCCGGGGACAACGAGGACCAGTACTTC.